The next 11 T cell receptor beta chains were all read from a single sample in a study of T cells in Graves' hyperthyroidism and ophthalmopathy. Using RNA transcripts as the source, TCR beta CDR3 regions were amplified. Carried out on the TCR CDR3, a first-round RT-PCR used the HTBI primer set. TCRdb reanalysed the multiplex PCR reads using MiXCR and keeps one entry per CDR3 protein. The table shows over 350,000 distinct CDR3 sequences, with roughly an eighth occurring only once. The sample consisted of blood. All receptors derive from a man aged 50-60 years with Graves' ophthalmopathy.

This CDR3 reads CASSLGLLYEQYF. The CDR3 DNA reads as TGTGCCAGCAGCCTTGGACTACTCTACGAGCAGTACTTC. The chain is built from TRBV7-8 and TRBJ2-7; tentatively, D is TRBD2 (6 bases). This CDR3 comprises 13 residues. Germline V lookup: CDR1 SGHVS, CDR2 FQNEAQ. V was clipped by 5 bases and J by 3 bases, with 11 bases between them.

This clonotype was seen a few times. The rearrangement uses TRBV19 and TRBJ1-5; 9 positions match TRBD1. This CDR3 has 15 amino acids. Germline CDR1 reads LNHDA; CDR2 reads SQIVND (reference sequence). Trimming cost V 4 bases and J 7 bases; bases outside gene matches: 8. CDR3 nucleotides: TGTGCCAGTAGTACTTTGACAGGGGGAGAACAGCCCCAGCATTTT. It is translated as CASSTLTGGEQPQHF.

This clonotype was seen a few times. The chain uses TRBV2 and TRBJ2-4; TRBD2 aligns across 7 bases. The CDR3 contains 18 residues. Germline lookup yields CDR1 SNHLY and CDR2 FYNNEI. The V segment lost 6 bases and the J segment 2 bases; nucleotides outside the gene matches: 16. The CDR3 DNA reads as TGTGCCAGCAGCACCATGGGTGGCGGGAGTCCACCCAAAAACATTCAGTACTTC. This translates into CASSTMGGGSPPKNIQYF.

The chain uses TRBV6-1 and TRBJ2-6; D might be TRBD1 (5 bases). Per the germline V gene, CDR1 is MNHNS and CDR2 is SASEGT. This CDR3 spans 15 amino acids. V was shortened by 4 bases and J by 1 base, with 8 bases between the two germline ends. DNA of the CDR3: TGTGCCAGCAGTGTCTCAGGGTCTGGGGCCAACGTCCTGACTTTC. This encodes CASSVSGSGANVLTF.

There are a few counts of this clonotype. The chain joins TRBV15 to TRBJ1-5; no definite D call. The ends were cut back, 1 base at V and 3 bases at J, with 13 bases in the middle. The length of the CDR3 is 16 residues. Germline loops: CDR1 LNHNV, CDR2 YYDKDF (reference sequence). The CDR3 reads CATSRGRGPNNQPQHF. Written as DNA, the CDR3 is TGTGCCACCAGCAGAGGGCGCGGGCCTAACAATCAGCCCCAGCATTTT.

This clonotype has at least ten counts. The chain has TRBV30 and TRBJ1-2, with D hard to call. The CDR3 runs 14 residues. From germline, CDR1 is GTSNPN and CDR2 SVGIG (reference sequence). V dropped 2 bases and J dropped 8 bases, with 18 bases sitting between them. CDR3: CAWSYLNSGRGYTF. The CDR3 DNA follows: TGTGCCTGGAGTTACCTTAACAGTGGTCGCGGCTACACCTTC.

The chain has TRBV7-9 and TRBJ2-2; D is possibly TRBD1 or TRBD2 (5 bases each). This CDR3 has 19 residues. Trimming cost V 3 bases and J 6 bases, with 26 bases left between them. The germline V gene encodes CDR1 SEHNR and CDR2 FQNEAQ (reference sequence). The CDR3 DNA reads TGTGCCAGCAGCTTCGACGGGACCCGTTATCCTCCGGGACCCGGGGAGCTGTTTTTT. It is translated as CASSFDGTRYPPGPGELFF.

This clonotype occurred many times. This rearrangement joins TRBV7-9 to TRBJ2-5; 7 bases fit TRBD1. The CDR3 spans 15 residues. Germline assignment: CDR1 SEHNR and CDR2 FQNEAQ (reference sequence). J lost 5 bases, V lost 4 bases, and 10 bases had no gene match. The CDR3 DNA follows: TGTGCCAGCAGCTCCTACCTACAGGGGCGGGAGACCCAGTACTTC. It yields the protein CASSSYLQGRETQYF.

V and J are TRBV11-2 and TRBJ2-3; a possible D gene is TRBD2 (5 bases). Germline loops: CDR1 SGHAT, CDR2 FQNNGV. The CDR3 contains 15 residues. V was clipped by 1 base and J by 1 base, with 9 bases between them. CDR3: CASSLGLPGTDTQYF. The DNA of the CDR3 is TGTGCCAGCAGCTTAGGACTACCTGGCACAGATACGCAGTATTTT.

This clonotype was seen only a few times. The gene calls are TRBV12-3 or TRBV12-4 and TRBJ1-2; D is possibly TRBD1 (6 bases). The CDR3 contains 13 residues. The V gene lost 6 bases and the J gene lost 5 bases, with 13 bases spanning the gap. DNA for the CDR3: TGTGCCAGCAGCCGGGACACCTGGTATGGCTACACCTTC. The encoded protein is CASSRDTWYGYTF.

This clonotype was recorded a few times. The rearrangement links TRBV30 to TRBJ2-1; TRBD2 aligns across 10 bases. The CDR3 runs 17 residues. The germline V gene encodes CDR1 GTSNPN and CDR2 SVGIG (reference sequence). V trimming: 2 bases; J trimming: 5 bases; junction bases outside the gene matches: 12. The CDR3, as DNA: TGTGCCTGGAGTTCACGAGGGCTAGCGGGAGTAAACAATGAGCAGTTCTTC. Translation: CAWSSRGLAGVNNEQFF.